This T cell receptor (beta chain) emerged from a study of T cells after yellow fever vaccination. There are a few counts of this clonotype. Trimming pared 2 bases from V and 4 bases from J, leaving 20 bases between. The CDR3 consists of 17 residues. Germline assignment: CDR1 SGHTA and CDR2 FQGNSA. TCRdb called the 5' RACE reads again in MiXCR, with one record for every CDR3 protein. The sample lists about 350,000 distinct CDR3 sequences; around a tenth were seen once. The sequences come from PBMCs, collected on the day of the first yellow fever vaccination. The gene calls are TRBV7-2 and TRBJ1-2; possible D gene TRBD1, 5 bases. This clonotype originated in a man younger than 35 who received the YFV17D yellow fever vaccine. CDR3: CASSLRLAFKGSYGYTF. Here the CDR3 DNA reads TGTGCCAGCAGCTTACGGTTAGCCTTCAAGGGGAGCTATGGCTACACCTTC.